These T cell receptor beta chains were read from a single sample in a study of T cell repertoires in cytomegalovirus infection. TCRdb redid the calling of the reads with MiXCR, one entry per CDR3 protein. The sample lists a few hundred thousand distinct CDR3 sequences, roughly 9% occurring once. The sequenced material came from PBMCs. The receptors derive from a human donor in good health (CMV status not recorded). Some clones in this sample may be carry-over from other donors' samples. Both conserved end residues are trimmed from each CDR3.

j_gene: TRBJ2-5
v_gene: TRBV7-2
CDR3aa: ASSPPSGRGETQY

j_gene: TRBJ1-1
v_gene: TRBV19
CDR3aa: ASSTTPGRGNTEAF

j_gene: TRBJ2-1
v_gene: TRBV20-1
CDR3aa: SASSGLAGGGEQF

j_gene: TRBJ1-2
v_gene: TRBV7-2
CDR3aa: ASSRAGGGYT

j_gene: TRBJ1-6
v_gene: TRBV6-1
CDR3aa: ASRFWDLAENSPLH

j_gene: TRBJ2-5
v_gene: TRBV7-9
CDR3aa: ASSLVREGAETQY

j_gene: TRBJ2-3
v_gene: TRBV3-1
CDR3aa: ASSQRSLRGTDTQY

j_gene: TRBJ1-2
v_gene: TRBV11-3
CDR3aa: ASSIGTGDLHGYT

j_gene: TRBJ2-2
v_gene: TRBV7-9
CDR3aa: ASRLTQGANGELF

j_gene: TRBJ2-3
v_gene: TRBV12-3/TRBV12-4
CDR3aa: ASSLKLAADTQY

j_gene: TRBJ1-2
v_gene: TRBV7-9
CDR3aa: ASSSSDRGRYGYT

j_gene: TRBJ2-2
v_gene: TRBV12-3/TRBV12-4
CDR3aa: ASSRTGGGGELF

j_gene: TRBJ2-3
v_gene: TRBV4-3
CDR3aa: ASSQSGREDTQY

j_gene: TRBJ2-3
v_gene: TRBV20-1
CDR3aa: SARPSGTVLSTDTQY

j_gene: TRBJ1-6
v_gene: TRBV19
CDR3aa: ASSRDGYSPLH

j_gene: TRBJ2-4
v_gene: TRBV7-6
CDR3aa: ASSLEGGAGRRNIQY

j_gene: TRBJ1-5
v_gene: TRBV7-2
CDR3aa: ASSLQQGGGNQPQH

j_gene: TRBJ1-6
v_gene: TRBV7-8
CDR3aa: ASSFPGQGGNSPLH

j_gene: TRBJ1-1
v_gene: TRBV7-8
CDR3aa: ASRAGLNTEAF

j_gene: TRBJ2-7
v_gene: TRBV4-1
CDR3aa: ASSQVGLAPSYEQY

j_gene: TRBJ1-2
v_gene: TRBV7-8
CDR3aa: ASSLEEPGTNYGYT

j_gene: TRBJ1-5
v_gene: TRBV12-3/TRBV12-4
CDR3aa: ASSKMGTGNNQPQH

j_gene: TRBJ1-1
v_gene: TRBV7-2
CDR3aa: ASSLGGGSTEAF

j_gene: TRBJ2-3
v_gene: TRBV11-2
CDR3aa: ASSFRRESVDTQY